This T cell receptor beta chain was captured by sequencing in a study of blood T cell repertoires in COVID-19. Measured with immunoSEQ multiplex PCR; TCRdb has only the in-frame clones, and not every one. The table lists some 100,000 clones, approximately 83% of them singletons. Clinical history as reported by participants underpinned cohort assignment. Two negative PCRs, clearance, or symptom resolution had been documented for recovered Cohort 3 donors. This TCR was recovered from a woman in her forties or fifties who had recovered from COVID-19. The source material was PBMCs or T cells enriched from blood (not recorded which).

The CDR3 nucleotides are TGTGCCTGGAGTGCCGAGGGCCTGACAGATACGCAGTATTTT. It encodes CAWSAEGLTDTQYF. V is TRBV30 and J is TRBJ2-3, with TRBD2 as a possible D gene (5 bases). Germline V gene sequence: CDR1 GTSNPN, CDR2 SVGIG (reference sequence). The V end lost 1 base, the J end lost 3 bases, and 11 bases lay between the germline ends. The CDR3 is 14 residues long.